Listed below are T cell receptor beta chains from one sample, sequenced in a study of siplizumab effects on memory and regulatory T cells. The protocol was immunoSEQ multiplex PCR, while the TCRdb copy is restricted to in-frame clones and leaves out a portion. Here the sample spans about 52,000 clones, about 97% being singletons. Sample: naive CD4+ T cells sorted from blood. These receptors all stem from a human donor in good health. Both conserved end residues are part of each CDR3. D genes are given only for firm matches. A row's size may be missing; if present it is once, few, many or a size class.

j_call | d_call | clone_size | v_call | cdr3_aa | cdr3_nt
TRBJ1-1 | - | - | TRBV7-2 | CASSFSEKTEAFF | TGTGCCAGCAGCTTCTCGGAGAAAACTGAAGCTTTCTTT
TRBJ2-3 | - | - | TRBV12-5 | CASGLVHGSGGDTQYF | TGTGCTAGTGGTTTGGTACACGGGTCCGGGGGAGATACGCAGTATTTT
TRBJ2-3 | - | once | TRBV2 | CASSFIAATNTDTQYF | TGTGCCAGCAGTTTCATAGCGGCGACAAACACAGATACGCAGTATTTT
TRBJ1-2 | - | - | TRBV14 | CASSPLAGPTYYTF | TGTGCCAGCAGCCCCCTGGCCGGTCCGACTTACTACACCTTC
TRBJ2-2 | - | - | TRBV21-1 | CASSKGSGGFGELFF | TGTGCCAGCAGCAAAGGATCAGGGGGCTTCGGGGAGCTGTTTTTT
TRBJ2-5 | TRBD1 | - | TRBV5-1 | CASSGGDRGLQETQYF | TGCGCCAGCAGCGGCGGGGACAGGGGGTTGCAAGAGACCCAGTACTTC
TRBJ1-4 | - | - | TRBV30 | CAWSVRRSNEKLFF | TGTGCCTGGAGTGTACGGCGGTCTAATGAAAAACTGTTTTTT
TRBJ2-5 | - | - | TRBV19 | CASSIDLSGVTGLETQYF | TGTGCCAGTAGTATAGATCTATCTGGGGTAACAGGGTTGGAGACCCAGTACTTC
TRBJ1-5 | - | few | TRBV19 | CASGQNSNQPQHF | TGTGCCAGTGGGCAAAATAGCAATCAGCCCCAGCATTTT
TRBJ2-1 | TRBD2 | - | TRBV29-1 | CSVAAGAGYNEQFF | TGCAGCGTTGCTGCGGGAGCGGGATACAATGAGCAGTTCTTC
TRBJ2-1 | TRBD2 | - | TRBV6-6 | CASSSTSGRAGEQFF | TGTGCCAGTTCCTCAACTAGCGGGAGGGCCGGTGAGCAGTTCTTC
TRBJ2-2 | - | - | TRBV11-1 | CASSRWGSPTWELFF | TGTGCCAGCAGCCGCTGGGGAAGCCCTACCTGGGAGCTGTTTTTT
TRBJ1-2 | - | - | TRBV19 | CASSIGPRYGYTF | TGTGCCAGTAGTATAGGCCCCCGCTATGGCTACACCTTC
TRBJ2-1 | TRBD2 | - | TRBV28 | CASSLGLAQKFF | TGTGCCAGCAGTTTAGGACTAGCGCAGAAGTTCTTC
TRBJ2-5 | - | - | TRBV11-3 | CASSFGRARGRETQYF | TGTGCCAGCAGCTTCGGGCGGGCGAGGGGTAGGGAGACCCAGTACTTC
TRBJ1-4 | - | - | TRBV4-3 | CASSQPGGTNEKLFF | TGCGCCAGCAGCCAGCCGGGGGGAACTAATGAAAAACTGTTTTTT
TRBJ2-1 | - | - | TRBV7-9 | CASSASNGPEQFF | TGTGCCAGCAGCGCTAGCAACGGTCCTGAGCAGTTCTTC
TRBJ2-7 | - | - | TRBV5-6 | CASRPRWVKGGEQYF | TGTGCCAGCAGGCCGCGTTGGGTCAAAGGAGGTGAGCAGTACTTC
TRBJ2-3 | TRBD2 | - | TRBV7-7 | CASSLTSGVTDTQYF | TGTGCTAGCAGCTTAACTAGCGGGGTCACAGATACGCAGTATTTT
TRBJ2-3 | TRBD2 | - | TRBV5-1 | CASSPSGSRADTQYF | TGCGCCAGCAGCCCTAGCGGGAGCAGGGCAGATACGCAGTATTTT
TRBJ1-2 | - | - | TRBV29-1 | CSAGQGREGYTF | TGCAGCGCTGGACAAGGAAGAGAAGGCTACACCTTC
TRBJ2-2 | - | once | TRBV29-1 | CSVVSNTGELFF | TGCAGCGTTGTTTCAAACACCGGGGAGCTGTTTTTT
TRBJ1-3 | - | - | TRBV15 | CATSSGRRVFSGNTIYF | TGTGCCACCAGCAGTGGGCGCCGGGTTTTCTCTGGAAACACCATATATTTT
TRBJ2-5 | - | - | TRBV29-1 | CSGGRAEETQYF | TGCAGCGGGGGTAGAGCCGAAGAGACCCAGTACTTC
TRBJ2-7 | - | - | TRBV2 | CASTTGTSFYEQYF | TGTGCCAGCACAACCGGGACTTCCTTCTACGAGCAGTACTTC
TRBJ1-1 | - | - | TRBV6-1 | CACGSVVTEAFF | TGTGCCTGCGGGTCGGTGGTCACTGAAGCTTTCTTT
TRBJ1-5 | - | - | TRBV4-1 | CASSQGGWDQPQHF | TGCGCCAGCAGCCAAGGGGGGTGGGATCAGCCCCAGCATTTT
TRBJ2-5 | TRBD1 | - | TRBV9 | CASSILQGPGETQYF | TGTGCCAGCAGCATCCTACAGGGGCCGGGCGAGACCCAGTACTTC
TRBJ1-5 | - | - | TRBV6-6 | CASTPTEGGNQPQHF | TGTGCCAGCACCCCCACGGAGGGTGGAAATCAGCCCCAGCATTTT
TRBJ1-4 | - | - | TRBV6-6 | CASSSESVEKLFF | TGTGCCAGCAGTTCGGAGTCAGTGGAGAAACTGTTTTTT
TRBJ1-2 | TRBD1 | - | TRBV18 | CASSPGEDRGYGYTF | TGTGCCAGCTCACCAGGCGAGGACAGGGGGTATGGCTACACCTTC
TRBJ2-4 | - | - | TRBV5-6 | CASSSTGAKNIQYF | TGTGCCAGCAGCTCGACGGGGGCCAAAAACATTCAGTACTTC
TRBJ2-1 | TRBD1 | once | TRBV10-3 | CAIRDRVNEQFF | TGTGCCATCAGGGACAGGGTCAATGAGCAGTTCTTC
TRBJ1-4 | - | once | TRBV19 | CATNGWGTTTNEKLFF | TGTGCCACTAATGGCTGGGGAACTACAACTAATGAAAAACTGTTTTTT
TRBJ2-7 | - | - | TRBV7-6 | CASSLMGATRDYEQYF | TGTGCCAGCAGCTTAATGGGGGCCACTAGGGATTACGAGCAGTACTTC
TRBJ2-5 | TRBD2 | - | TRBV5-5 | CASSLTPLAEYQETQYF | TGTGCCAGCAGCCTGACCCCCCTAGCGGAGTACCAAGAGACCCAGTACTTC
TRBJ1-1 | TRBD1 | - | TRBV6-1 | CASSGSGQGPAFF | TGTGCCAGCAGTGGGAGTGGACAGGGGCCGGCTTTCTTT
TRBJ1-2 | - | - | TRBV7-2 | CASSLDFAGGYTF | TGTGCCAGCAGCTTAGATTTTGCGGGGGGCTACACCTTC
TRBJ1-5 | - | - | TRBV27 | CASSFYGSNQPQHF | TGTGCCAGCAGTTTTTACGGTAGCAATCAGCCCCAGCATTTT
TRBJ2-1 | TRBD2 | - | TRBV5-5 | CASSLPGTSGRASSYNEQFF | TGTGCCAGCAGCTTGCCCGGGACTAGCGGGAGGGCAAGCTCCTACAATGAGCAGTTCTTC
TRBJ2-7 | TRBD2 | once | TRBV6-5 | CASSLAGEIYEQYF | TGTGCCAGCAGTTTAGCGGGAGAGATTTACGAGCAGTACTTC
TRBJ2-1 | - | - | TRBV14 | CASSQSASKFF | TGTGCCAGCAGCCAATCGGCAAGTAAGTTCTTC
TRBJ2-1 | TRBD2 | - | TRBV29-1 | CSVARGEQRSYNEQFF | TGCAGCGTAGCGCGGGGGGAGCAACGTAGTTACAATGAGCAGTTCTTC
TRBJ1-1 | - | - | TRBV4-1 | CASSLTSRGRNTEAFF | TGCGCCAGCAGCCTTACTTCGCGGGGGAGAAACACTGAAGCTTTCTTT
TRBJ2-7 | - | - | TRBV6-1 | CASRGLALDEQYF | TGTGCAAGTAGGGGGCTAGCGTTGGACGAGCAGTACTTC
TRBJ1-5 | TRBD1 | - | TRBV7-2 | CASSYELIGGYHSNQPQHF | TGTGCCAGCAGCTATGAATTGATAGGGGGCTACCATAGCAATCAGCCCCAGCATTTT
TRBJ2-3 | - | - | TRBV5-1 | CASTFLGLDTDTQYF | TGCGCCAGCACTTTTTTGGGGCTCGACACAGATACGCAGTATTTT
TRBJ1-4 | - | - | TRBV30 | CASAKSVTNEKLFF | TGTGCCTCGGCCAAGAGTGTGACTAATGAAAAACTGTTTTTT
TRBJ1-6 | - | - | TRBV5-1 | CASSLVVTGTGNSPLHF | TGCGCCAGCAGCTTGGTAGTCACCGGGACGGGTAATTCACCCCTCCACTTT
TRBJ2-3 | - | - | TRBV9 | CASSGIAGQPADTQYF | TGTGCCAGCAGTGGGATTGCGGGCCAACCGGCAGATACGCAGTATTTT
TRBJ1-2 | TRBD1 | - | TRBV5-4 | CASILQGTHGYTF | TGTGCCAGCATCCTACAGGGGACCCATGGCTACACCTTC
TRBJ1-2 | - | - | TRBV6-5 | CASSEGKNSGRTF | TGTGCCAGCAGTGAAGGGAAGAACAGCGGCCGTACCTTC
TRBJ1-2 | - | - | TRBV5-4 | CASSPQGQANYGYTF | TGTGCCAGCAGCCCCCAGGGACAAGCTAACTATGGCTACACCTTC
TRBJ2-5 | TRBD1 | - | TRBV6-1 | CASEDRGAQETQYF | TGTGCCAGCGAAGACAGGGGGGCTCAAGAGACCCAGTACTTC
TRBJ1-3 | - | - | TRBV29-1 | CSVEELGVSGNTIYF | TGCAGCGTTGAAGAGCTGGGAGTCTCTGGAAACACCATATATTTT
TRBJ1-2 | - | - | TRBV14 | CASSQRHPSYGYTF | TGTGCCAGCAGCCAAAGACATCCGTCCTATGGCTACACCTTC
TRBJ1-1 | - | - | TRBV10-3 | CAISERGRTVEAFF | TGTGCCATCAGTGAGAGAGGGAGGACAGTTGAAGCTTTCTTT
TRBJ1-4 | TRBD1 | - | TRBV18 | CASSPPTRGLGNEKLFF | TGTGCCAGCTCACCACCGACCAGGGGGCTTGGTAATGAAAAACTGTTTTTT
TRBJ2-1 | - | - | TRBV7-9 | CASRYPGTPYNEQFF | TGTGCCAGCAGATACCCCGGGACTCCCTACAATGAGCAGTTCTTC